A single sample is the source of the 13 T cell receptor beta chains below, sequenced in a study of cytomegalovirus exposure and HLA in healthy donors. The PCR was carried out with 60 Vbeta primers and 13 Jbeta primers. Sequencing used immunoSEQ multiplex PCR; TCRdb keeps in-frame clones, though not all of them. The sample records approximately 84,000 clones, roughly 75% being singletons. The sequenced sample was PBMCs. The receptor source for this set is a middle-aged man in good health and CMV-seronegative.

The gene calls are TRBV6-6 and TRBJ1-1; a weak D match, TRBD1 (5 bases). CDR1 and CDR2 from the germline V gene are MNHNY and SVGAGI (reference sequence). V was cut by 2 bases and J by 4 bases, with 14 bases left in between. The CDR3 loop spans 15 amino acids. The CDR3 loop reads CASSYQQGLGTEAFF. The CDR3 nucleotides read TGTGCCAGCAGTTACCAGCAGGGTCTAGGCACTGAAGCTTTCTTT.

The chain couples TRBV29-1 to TRBJ2-3; D not resolved. The CDR3 extends over 12 amino acids. Germline lookup yields CDR1 SQVTM and CDR2 ANQGSEA. V lost 5 bases to trimming and J lost 2 bases, with 8 bases between them. The CDR3 is CSVKLYTDTQYF. DNA for the CDR3: TGCAGCGTTAAACTATACACAGATACGCAGTATTTT.

The chain joins TRBV19 to TRBJ2-1; 7 nucleotides agree with TRBD2. This CDR3 has 16 residues. Trimming at V came to 1 base and at J to 0 bases, leaving 3 bases not matched to a gene. The germline V gene encodes CDR1 LNHDA and CDR2 SQIVND (reference sequence). CDR3 in amino acids: CASSIGGGGSYNEQFF. The CDR3 DNA is TGTGCCAGTAGTATAGGGGGCGGGGGCTCCTACAATGAGCAGTTCTTC.

V is TRBV6-1 and J is TRBJ2-1; weak D call: TRBD2 (6 bases). The germline gives CDR1 MNHNS, CDR2 SASEGT. The germline V and J ends were trimmed by 7 bases and 5 bases, with 18 bases remaining between them. The CDR3 loop spans 15 amino acids. This chain's CDR3 is CASTTSRDSNNEQFF. The CDR3 nucleotides read TGTGCCAGCACCACCTCGCGGGACTCAAACAATGAGCAGTTCTTC.

The gene calls are TRBV19 and TRBJ2-7; 8 nucleotides align to TRBD2. Germline V gene sequence: CDR1 LNHDA, CDR2 SQIVND (reference sequence). The length of the CDR3 is 14 residues. The J segment lost 1 base and the V segment lost 6 bases, leaving 5 bases of the junction unmatched. DNA for the CDR3: TGTGCCAGTAGCCCCCGGGGGGGTTCCTACGAGCAGTACTTC. Its translation: CASSPRGGSYEQYF. The variable domain in full, completed from reference TRBV19 and TRBJ2-7, reads DGGITQSPKYLFRKEGQNVTLSCEQNLNHDAMYWYRQDPGQGLRLIYYSQIVNDFQKGDIAEGYSVSREKKESFPLTVTSAQKNPTAFYLCASSPRGGSYEQYFGPGTRLTVT.

The genes are TRBV19 and TRBJ2-4, with 7 positions matching TRBD1. V lost 3 bases, J lost 1 base, and 6 bases stayed unmatched. This CDR3 is built from 16 residues. The germline V gene has CDR1 LNHDA and CDR2 SQIVND (reference sequence). CDR3 nucleotides: TGTGCCAGTAGTATTTCCCCGACAGGGGCCAAAAACATTCAGTACTTC. Translating it yields CASSISPTGAKNIQYF.

V usage is TRBV27 and J usage is TRBJ1-6; a weak D match, TRBD1 (5 bases). V lost 1 base and J 5 bases, leaving 12 bases between the germline ends. The CDR3 loop spans 16 amino acids. Germline values: CDR1 MNHEY, CDR2 SMNVEV (reference sequence). CDR3 bases: TGTGCCAGCAGTTTATGGCAGGGCGTAGATAATTCACCCCTCCACTTT. This sequence encodes CASSLWQGVDNSPLHF.

V gene TRBV7-8 combines with J gene TRBJ1-2; no definite D call. V dropped 1 base and J dropped 5 bases, with 8 bases sitting between them. CDR1 is SGHVS and CDR2 is FQNEAQ in the germline V gene. This CDR3 region has 13 residues. The chain's CDR3 is CASSLDPGYGYTF. The CDR3, as DNA: TGTGCCAGCAGCTTAGATCCGGGGTATGGCTACACCTTC.

J is TRBJ1-5 and V is TRBV28; no firm D call. Trimming took off 8 bases at V and 3 bases at J, with 8 bases between the two ends. This CDR3 has 12 residues. Germline V CDR1 and CDR2: MDHEN, SYDVKM. This chain's CDR3 is CASFSNNQPQHF. The CDR3 bases are TGTGCCAGCTTCTCTAACAATCAGCCCCAGCATTTT.

The CDR3 region has the DNA TGCGCCAGCAGCCAAGAACAGGGACGGGACTATGGCTACACCTTC. Its protein product is CASSQEQGRDYGYTF. The chain employs TRBV4-1 and TRBJ1-2, with D tentatively TRBD1 (6 bases). The V end lost 0 bases, the J end lost 3 bases, and 11 bases lay between the germline ends. The CDR3 runs to 15 residues. Germline assignment: CDR1 MGHRA and CDR2 YSYEKL.

This clone occurred once. This chain joins TRBV20-1 and TRBJ1-1; perhaps TRBD1 as D (6 bases). Germline V CDR1 and CDR2: DFQATT, SNEGSKA (reference sequence). The CDR3 is 11 amino acids. V was trimmed by 7 bases and J by 5 bases, leaving 11 bases between them. The CDR3 loop reads CSGTTGTEAFF. CDR3 in DNA: TGCAGTGGAACAACAGGGACTGAAGCTTTCTTT.

The chain joins TRBV28 to TRBJ2-7; the D gene is possibly TRBD1 (6 bases). CDR3 length equals 14 residues. V lost 5 bases and J 6 bases, leaving 17 bases between the germline ends. Germline V CDR1 and CDR2: MDHEN, SYDVKM. Here the CDR3 DNA reads TGTGCCAGCAGTCCGAGAGGGGACACCGGCGAGCAGTACTTC. This codes for CASSPRGDTGEQYF.

V usage is TRBV15 and J usage is TRBJ2-7, with 9 bases that match TRBD1. The CDR3 runs 15 residues. Germline loops: CDR1 LNHNV, CDR2 YYDKDF (reference sequence). Trimming removed 6 bases from V and 7 bases from J; junction bases left unmatched: 13. The CDR3 sequence is CATSAGQGPILEQYF. DNA of the CDR3: TGTGCCACCAGTGCCGGACAGGGGCCCATCTTGGAGCAGTACTTC.